The sequence of this T cell receptor (beta chain) was determined in a study of OX40 agonist ivuxolimab in advanced cancers. Study-wide background: The drug used for patients, ivuxolimab, was an agonistic anti-OX40 (CD134) antibody. General study findings and limits: At 0.1 to 3.0 mg/kg and by week 6, CD4+ and CD8+ T cells in the blood had expanded clonally. Individuals who were partial responders at 0.1-3.0 mg/kg had clonal expansion that ranked among the lowest.

Comment on this clone: The antigen remains unidentified.

The table came from immunoSEQ multiplex PCR; TCRdb's copy has only in-frame clones and leaves some out. The table shows around 63,000 clones, with 80% to 90% occurring only once. The germline V and J ends were trimmed by 0 bases and 7 bases, with 10 bases remaining between them. The CDR3 totals 14 residues. CDR1 and CDR2 from the germline V gene are MGHRA and YSYEKL. This receptor was obtained from an adult with an advanced solid tumor such as melanoma, head and neck, liver or kidney cancer. V and J are TRBV4-1 and TRBJ2-4; D not certain. This specimen was CD4+ or CD8+ T cells sorted from blood, taken in a trial of the OX40 agonist ivuxolimab. The CDR3, as DNA: TGCGCCAGCAGCCAAGAGTTGGCCACCAACATTCAGTACTTC. It codes for CASSQELATNIQYF.